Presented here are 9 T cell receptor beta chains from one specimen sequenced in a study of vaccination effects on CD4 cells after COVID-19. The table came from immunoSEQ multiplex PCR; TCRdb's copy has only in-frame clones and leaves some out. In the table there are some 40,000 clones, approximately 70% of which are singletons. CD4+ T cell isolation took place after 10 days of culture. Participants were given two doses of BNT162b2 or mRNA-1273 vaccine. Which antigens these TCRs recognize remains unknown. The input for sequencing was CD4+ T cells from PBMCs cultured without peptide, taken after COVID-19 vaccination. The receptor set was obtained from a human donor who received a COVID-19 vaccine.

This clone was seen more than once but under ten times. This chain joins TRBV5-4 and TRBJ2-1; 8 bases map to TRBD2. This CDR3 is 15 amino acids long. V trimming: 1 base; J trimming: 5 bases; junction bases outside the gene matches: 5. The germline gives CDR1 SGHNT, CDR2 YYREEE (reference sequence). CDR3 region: CASSLPPGGDNEQFF. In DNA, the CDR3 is TGTGCCAGCAGCTTGCCACCGGGGGGGGACAATGAGCAGTTCTTC. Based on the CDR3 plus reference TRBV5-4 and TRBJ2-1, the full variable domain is ETGVTQSPTHLIKTRGQQVTLRCSSQSGHNTVSWYQQALGQGPQFIFQYYREEENGRGNFPPRFSGLQFPNYSSELNVNALELDDSALYLCASSLPPGGDNEQFFGPGTRLTVL.

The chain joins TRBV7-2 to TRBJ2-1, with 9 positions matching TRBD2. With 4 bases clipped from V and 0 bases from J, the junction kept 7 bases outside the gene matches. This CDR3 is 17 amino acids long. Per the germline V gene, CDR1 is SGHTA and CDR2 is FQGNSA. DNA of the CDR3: TGTGCCAGCAGCTCCTCTGGACTAGCGAGCTCCTACAATGAGCAGTTCTTC. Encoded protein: CASSSSGLASSYNEQFF.

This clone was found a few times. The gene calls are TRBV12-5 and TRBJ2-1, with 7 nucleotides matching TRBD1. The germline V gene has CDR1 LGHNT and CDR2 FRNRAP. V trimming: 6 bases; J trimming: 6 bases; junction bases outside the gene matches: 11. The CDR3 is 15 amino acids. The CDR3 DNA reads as TGTGCTAGTGGGAATCACACAGGGGCGCGCAATGAGCAGTTCTTC. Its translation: CASGNHTGARNEQFF.

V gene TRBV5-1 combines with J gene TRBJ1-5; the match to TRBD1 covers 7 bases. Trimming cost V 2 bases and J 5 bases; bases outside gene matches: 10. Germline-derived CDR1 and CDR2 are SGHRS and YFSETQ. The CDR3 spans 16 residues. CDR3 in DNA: TGCGCCAGCAGCTTTGGTGAGGGGGCAACCGATCAGCCCCAGCATTTT. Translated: CASSFGEGATDQPQHF.

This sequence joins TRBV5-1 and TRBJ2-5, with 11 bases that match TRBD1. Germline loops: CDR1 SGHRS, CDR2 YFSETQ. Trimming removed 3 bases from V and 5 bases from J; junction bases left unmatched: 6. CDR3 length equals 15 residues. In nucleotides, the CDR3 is TGCGCCAGCAGCTATGTAGGACAGGGGGCTGAGACCCAGTACTTC. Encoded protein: CASSYVGQGAETQYF.

CDR3 region: CASSIGGGGSYEQYF. CDR3 nucleotides: TGTGCCAGTAGTATTGGAGGCGGGGGGAGCTACGAGCAGTACTTC. The chain is built from TRBV19 and TRBJ2-7; 8 bases are shared with TRBD2. V shed 3 bases and J 3 bases; nucleotides not matched to a gene: 7. CDR3 length: 15 residues. CDR1 is LNHDA and CDR2 is SQIVND in the germline V gene (reference sequence).

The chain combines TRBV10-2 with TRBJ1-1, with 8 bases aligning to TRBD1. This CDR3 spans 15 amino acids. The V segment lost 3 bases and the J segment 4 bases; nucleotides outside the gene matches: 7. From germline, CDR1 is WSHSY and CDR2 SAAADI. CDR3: CASSDQGAGRTEAFF. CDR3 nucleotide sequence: TGCGCCAGCAGTGACCAGGGGGCGGGGCGCACTGAAGCTTTCTTT.

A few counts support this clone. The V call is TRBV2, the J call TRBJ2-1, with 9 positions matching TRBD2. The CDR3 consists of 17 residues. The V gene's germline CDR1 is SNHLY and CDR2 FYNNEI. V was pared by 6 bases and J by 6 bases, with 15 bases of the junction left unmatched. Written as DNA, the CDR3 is TGTGCCAGCAGCCCGTCCATTAGTAGCGGGAGTCGCAATGAGCAGTTCTTC. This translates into CASSPSISSGSRNEQFF.

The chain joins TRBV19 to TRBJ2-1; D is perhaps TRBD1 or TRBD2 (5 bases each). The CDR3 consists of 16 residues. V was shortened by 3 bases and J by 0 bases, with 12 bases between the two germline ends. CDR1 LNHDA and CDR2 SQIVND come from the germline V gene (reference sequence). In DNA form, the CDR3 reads TGTGCCAGTAGTATCGGTGGGGGTAGCTCCTACAATGAGCAGTTCTTC. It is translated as CASSIGGGSSYNEQFF. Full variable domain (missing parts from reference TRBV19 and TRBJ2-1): DGGITQSPKYLFRKEGQNVTLSCEQNLNHDAMYWYRQDPGQGLRLIYYSQIVNDFQKGDIAEGYSVSREKKESFPLTVTSAQKNPTAFYLCASSIGGGSSYNEQFFGPGTRLTVL.